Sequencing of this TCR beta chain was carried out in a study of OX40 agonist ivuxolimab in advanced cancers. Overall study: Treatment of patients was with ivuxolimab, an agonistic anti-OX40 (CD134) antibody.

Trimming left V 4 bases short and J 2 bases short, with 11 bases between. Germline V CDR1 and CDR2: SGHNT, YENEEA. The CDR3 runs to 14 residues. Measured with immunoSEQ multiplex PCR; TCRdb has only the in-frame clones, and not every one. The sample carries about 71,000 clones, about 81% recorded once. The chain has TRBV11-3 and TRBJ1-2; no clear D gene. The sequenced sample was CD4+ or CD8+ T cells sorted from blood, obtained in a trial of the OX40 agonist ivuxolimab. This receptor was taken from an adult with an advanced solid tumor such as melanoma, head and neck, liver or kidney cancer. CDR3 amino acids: CASSSAKGNYGYTF. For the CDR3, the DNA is TGTGCCAGCAGCTCCGCCAAGGGAAACTATGGCTACACCTTC.